The sequence of this T cell receptor beta chain was determined in a study of graft-versus-host responses after intestinal transplantation. The overall study: All recipients were given anti-thymocyte globulin induction, and tacrolimus and steroids were then administered for about three years. Findings and limits, study-wide: Within the allografts of patients who had graft-donor T cell macrochimerism, graft-versus-host to host-versus-graft clonal ratios were high. GvH clones appeared in recipient marrow, some first in ileum or blood.

Profiling relied on immunoSEQ multiplex PCR, and the TCRdb table lists in-frame clones only, not all of them. Of 20,000 to 25,000 clones in the sample, roughly nine tenths were seen once. The length of the CDR3 is 10 residues. Looked up from germline, CDR1 is DFQATT and CDR2 is SNEGSKA (reference sequence). Trimming pared 6 bases from V and 8 bases from J, leaving 10 bases between. To note about this clone: What it binds is not known.

The clonotype originates from a human patient who received an intestinal transplant, so some T cells may come from the graft donor. The sequencing used PBMCs, collected approximately 65 days after intestinal transplantation. The V and J genes are TRBV20-1 and TRBJ1-2; D unclear. The CDR3 region is CSAAKGGYTF. In DNA, the CDR3 is TGCAGTGCCGCGAAGGGAGGCTACACCTTC.